The 15 T cell receptor beta chains below were found in one sample sequenced in a study of blood T cell repertoires in COVID-19. Using immunoSEQ multiplex PCR, the repertoire was profiled, and TCRdb retains in-frame clones only, with some absent. The sample comprises 100,000 to 150,000 clones, about four fifths of which are singletons, and about 15% rests with the top ten. The sequenced sample consisted of peripheral blood. Receptor source: a young man with COVID-19, enrolled during active disease.

The rearrangement joins TRBV27 to TRBJ1-5; D may be TRBD1 (5 bases). Trimming stripped 4 bases from V and 0 bases from J, with 10 bases between. Germline CDR1 is MNHEY and CDR2 is SMNVEV (reference sequence). The CDR3 has 15 residues. CDR3 sequence (DNA): TGTGCCAGCAGTTGGAGCAGGGATAGCAATCAGCCCCAGCATTTT. The encoded protein is CASSWSRDSNQPQHF.

This chain links TRBV7-9 with TRBJ2-5; maybe TRBD2 (6 bases). Trimming shortened V by 4 bases and J by 1 base, and 7 bases separated the two germline ends. The CDR3 is 13 residues long. Germline assignment: CDR1 SEHNR and CDR2 FQNEAQ (reference sequence). The CDR3 nucleotides are TGTGCCAGCAGCTGGGGGGTCCAAGAGACCCAGTACTTC. This translates into CASSWGVQETQYF.

V usage is TRBV5-4 and J usage is TRBJ2-5; 7 positions agree with TRBD1. The CDR3 covers 13 residues. Losses at the gene ends were 6 bases for V and 4 bases for J; bases not matched to a gene: 6. CDR1 is SGHNT and CDR2 is YYREEE in the germline V gene (reference sequence). CDR3 nucleotide sequence: TGTGCCAGCACCCAACAGGGGCGAGAGACCCAGTACTTC. This gives the protein CASTQQGRETQYF.

The chain is built from TRBV7-9 and TRBJ2-7, with 9 bases fitting TRBD1. Per germline, CDR1 SEHNR and CDR2 FQNEAQ (reference sequence). This CDR3 region has 18 residues. The junction had 15 bases not matched to a gene; V was cut back by 4 bases and J by 2 bases. CDR3 sequence (DNA): TGTGCCAGCAGCTCCAGCCGTACCGACAGGGGGATCACCTACGAGCAGTACTTC. Its translation: CASSSSRTDRGITYEQYF.

The chain combines TRBV12-2 with TRBJ2-5; the DNA was not compared with TRBD2, the D call given in the table. TRBV12-2 is recorded as a pseudogene. The CDR3 is made up of 15 amino acids. CDR3 loop: CASRPHLTRQETQYF. CDR3 sequence (DNA): TGTGCAAGTCGCCCCCACTTAACGAGACAAGAGACCCAGTACTTC.

The chain has TRBV19 and TRBJ2-1; tentative D call: TRBD2 (6 bases). The CDR3 has 14 residues. The germline CDR1 and CDR2 sequences are LNHDA and SQIVND (reference sequence). Trimming cost V 6 bases and J 3 bases, with 12 bases left between them. CDR3 bases: TGTGCCAGTAGATCGGAGGGAGGCTACAATGAGCAGTTCTTC. Its protein product is CASRSEGGYNEQFF.

This clone has a handful of counts. The CDR3 DNA follows: TGTGCCAGTAGTGCATCTAGCGGGGGGGCCCTGGAGACCCAGTACTTC. This gives the protein CASSASSGGALETQYF. The chain couples TRBV19 to TRBJ2-5; 12 nucleotides agree with TRBD2. Unmatched junction bases numbered 9, after V lost 5 bases and J lost 5 bases. From germline, CDR1 is LNHDA and CDR2 SQIVND (reference sequence). The CDR3 length is 16 residues.

The chain couples TRBV29-1 to TRBJ1-4; D possibly corresponds to TRBD1 (6 bases). The CDR3 spans 14 residues. CDR1 is SQVTM, CDR2 ANQGSEA, per germline. Trimming removed 4 bases at V and 6 bases at J, with 15 bases between. CDR3 region: CSVVTGSRDEKLFF. The DNA for the CDR3 is TGCAGCGTTGTGACAGGATCGAGGGATGAAAAACTGTTTTTT.

The chain carries TRBV24-1 and TRBJ2-5; a weak D match, TRBD2 (6 bases). This CDR3 has 16 amino acids. Germline CDR1 reads KGHDR; CDR2 reads SFDVKD. V shed 0 bases and J shed 4 bases, with 14 bases lying between them. This CDR3 reads CATSDLDRGWGETQYF. In nucleotides, the CDR3 is TGTGCCACCAGTGATTTGGATCGGGGGTGGGGAGAGACCCAGTACTTC.

V and J are TRBV6-5 and TRBJ2-7; TRBD2 matches 7 bases. The CDR3 covers 11 residues. V gave up 6 bases and J gave up 5 bases; unmatched junction bases: 1. Germline CDR1 reads MNHEY; CDR2 reads SVGAGI. CDR3 loop: CASSRGDEQYF. Written as DNA, the CDR3 is TGTGCCAGCAGCCGGGGGGACGAGCAGTACTTC.

The chain employs TRBV5-1 and TRBJ2-5, with 7 bases lining up with TRBD2. The germline V gene encodes CDR1 SGHRS and CDR2 YFSETQ. The CDR3 contains 15 residues. The V gene end was trimmed by 4 bases and the J gene end by 5 bases; junction bases not matched to a gene: 11. The CDR3 loop reads CASSPSAGVRETQYF. CDR3 nucleotide sequence: TGCGCCAGCAGCCCGTCGGCGGGAGTACGGGAGACCCAGTACTTC.

The chain joins TRBV12-3 or TRBV12-4 to TRBJ1-1; D possibly corresponds to TRBD1 (5 bases). V was cut by 2 bases and J by 8 bases, with 9 bases left in between. The CDR3 is made up of 12 amino acids. CDR3 protein: CASSLLRTEAFF. CDR3 in DNA: TGTGCCAGCAGTTTACTAAGGACAGAAGCTTTCTTT.

The V gene is TRBV30, the J gene TRBJ1-5, with D perhaps TRBD1 (5 bases). This CDR3 comprises 15 residues. The V end lost 5 bases, the J end lost 2 bases, and 16 bases lay between the germline ends. Germline assignment: CDR1 GTSNPN and CDR2 SVGIG (reference sequence). CDR3 DNA sequence: TGTGCCTGGGAGCCTGGGGGGGTTGGCAATCAGCCCCAGCATTTT. Its protein is CAWEPGGVGNQPQHF.

This clone was found a few times. V and J are TRBV9 and TRBJ2-5; 8 bases fit TRBD2. The length of the CDR3 is 15 residues. Trimming removed 0 bases from V and 5 bases from J; junction bases left unmatched: 6. Germline V gene data show CDR1 as SGDLS and CDR2 as YYNGEE. Here the CDR3 reads CASSVASGGPETQYF. CDR3 bases: TGTGCCAGCAGCGTAGCTTCGGGGGGGCCGGAGACCCAGTACTTC.

The chain couples TRBV29-1 to TRBJ2-1; 10 bases align to TRBD1. V lost 7 bases and J lost 7; bases outside the gene matches: 13. The CDR3 is 15 amino acids. Germline loops: CDR1 SQVTM, CDR2 ANQGSEA. This chain's CDR3 is CSAIPGTGVVNEQFF. CDR3 bases: TGCAGCGCCATACCCGGGACAGGGGTAGTGAATGAGCAGTTCTTC.